The 11 T cell receptor beta chains below all came from one sample that was sequenced in a study of blood T cell repertoires in COVID-19. Assay: immunoSEQ multiplex PCR; the TCRdb copy retains only in-frame clones and omits some. This table has about 100,000 clones, approximately 86% appearing once. Input material: PBMCs or T cells enriched from blood (not recorded which). The source is a woman aged 45-60 years who had recovered from COVID-19.

The gene calls are TRBV3-1 (or the pseudogene TRBV3-2) and TRBJ1-5; the D gene is possibly TRBD1 (6 bases). The V gene lost 4 bases and the J gene lost 7 bases, with 17 bases spanning the gap. Germline lookup yields CDR1 LGHDT and CDR2 YNNKEL (reference sequence). The CDR3 has 15 residues. CDR3 DNA sequence: TGTGCCAGCAGCCCTGCCTTTGGGGGCAGGCAGCCCCAGCATTTT. Protein: CASSPAFGGRQPQHF.

V gene TRBV28 combines with J gene TRBJ1-5, with D uncertain. The germline V and J ends were trimmed by 5 bases and 2 bases, with 10 bases remaining between them. This CDR3 comprises 14 residues. Germline values: CDR1 MDHEN, CDR2 SYDVKM. DNA of the CDR3: TGTGCCAGCAGTATTCCGGAGGGCAATCAGCCCCAGCATTTT. It encodes CASSIPEGNQPQHF.

The chain uses TRBV3-1 (or the pseudogene TRBV3-2) and TRBJ1-5, with unresolved D. CDR3 size: 14 residues. V lost 1 base, J lost 3 bases, and 7 bases lay in between. Germline CDR1 LGHDT, CDR2 YNNKEL (reference sequence). The CDR3 spells CASSQAQFNQPQHF. The CDR3 DNA reads TGTGCCAGCAGCCAAGCACAGTTCAATCAGCCCCAGCATTTT.

The chain employs TRBV5-1 and TRBJ2-5; 7 nucleotides match TRBD2. CDR3 size: 15 residues. V trimming: 0 bases; J trimming: 0 bases; junction bases outside the gene matches: 2. Germline CDR1 SGHRS, CDR2 YFSETQ. The CDR3 nucleotides are TGCGCCAGCAGCTTGGTACTAGCGCACCAAGAGACCCAGTACTTC. Protein product: CASSLVLAHQETQYF.

This clone has only a few counts. The CDR3 bases are TGTGCCAGCAGTTCCCCGGGACAGGGGTTTCAGCCCCAGCATTTT. Amino acid sequence: CASSSPGQGFQPQHF. The chain recombines TRBV28 with TRBJ1-5, with TRBD1 matching over 10 bases. J was trimmed by 6 bases and V by 4 bases; bases with no gene match: 6. The CDR3 consists of 15 residues. Germline-derived CDR1 and CDR2 are MDHEN and SYDVKM.

The rearrangement uses TRBV3-1 (or the pseudogene TRBV3-2) and TRBJ2-5; D is perhaps TRBD1 (6 bases). The germline V gene has CDR1 LGHDT and CDR2 YNNKEL (reference sequence). Trimming took off 4 bases at V and 0 bases at J, with 9 bases between the two ends. The CDR3 runs to 14 residues. This CDR3 reads CASSLDSDQETQYF. Written as DNA, the CDR3 is TGTGCCAGCAGCCTGGACAGCGACCAAGAGACCCAGTACTTC.

This clone has just a few counts. This chain links TRBV12-3 or TRBV12-4 with TRBJ2-5, with D perhaps TRBD1 (6 bases). The V end lost 6 bases, the J end lost 5 bases, and 13 bases lay between the germline ends. The CDR3 loop spans 13 amino acids. The CDR3 spells CASRPPQGETQYF. CDR3 DNA sequence: TGTGCCAGCAGACCCCCCCAGGGGGAGACCCAGTACTTC.

The chain has TRBV5-1 and TRBJ1-1; 9 positions match TRBD1. Per the germline V gene, CDR1 is SGHRS and CDR2 is YFSETQ. There are 15 residues in the CDR3. After removal of 4 bases from V and 4 bases from J, the junction contained 8 bases not matched to a gene. As DNA, the CDR3 is TGCGCCAGCAGCCGGGACAGGGATCTTACCACTGAAGCTTTCTTT. Translating it yields CASSRDRDLTTEAFF. The full variable domain, with the rest looked up from reference TRBV5-1 and TRBJ1-1, is KAGVTQTPRYLIKTRGQQVTLSCSPISGHRSVSWYQQTPGQGLQFLFEYFSETQRNKGNFPGRFSGRQFSNSRSEMNVSTLELGDSALYLCASSRDRDLTTEAFFGQGTRLTVV.

The J gene is TRBJ1-2, the V gene TRBV6-5; no firm D call. V lost 7 bases and J 5 bases, leaving 14 bases between the germline ends. There are 13 residues in the CDR3. Germline CDR1 is MNHEY and CDR2 is SVGAGI. The CDR3, as DNA: TGTGCCAGCACCCCGGGTTTTGCGTATGGCTACACCTTC. It encodes CASTPGFAYGYTF.

The chain couples TRBV5-5 to TRBJ2-7, with D tentatively TRBD1 (6 bases). V lost 4 bases, J lost 3 bases, and 8 bases lay in between. Germline CDR1 and CDR2: SGHKS and YYEKEE (reference sequence). The CDR3 totals 12 residues. CDR3 sequence: CASSMDSYEQYF. CDR3 DNA: TGTGCCAGCAGCATGGACAGCTACGAGCAGTACTTC.

This clone was detected once. The V call is TRBV5-4, the J call TRBJ1-1, with D tentatively TRBD1 (5 bases). Trimming left V 5 bases short and J 0 bases short, with 11 bases between. This CDR3 has 14 amino acids. Looked up from germline, CDR1 is SGHNT and CDR2 is YYREEE (reference sequence). CDR3 loop: CASSSGLMNTEAFF. CDR3 DNA: TGTGCCAGCAGTTCAGGGTTAATGAACACTGAAGCTTTCTTT.